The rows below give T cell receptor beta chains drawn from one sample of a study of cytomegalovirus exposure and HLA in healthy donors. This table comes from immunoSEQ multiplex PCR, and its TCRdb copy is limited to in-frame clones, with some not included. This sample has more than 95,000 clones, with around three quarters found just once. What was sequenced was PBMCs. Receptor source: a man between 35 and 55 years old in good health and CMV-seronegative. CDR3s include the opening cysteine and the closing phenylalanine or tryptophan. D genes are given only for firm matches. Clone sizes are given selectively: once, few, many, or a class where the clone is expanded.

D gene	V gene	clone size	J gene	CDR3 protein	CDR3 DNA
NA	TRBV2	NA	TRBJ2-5	CGGGGQETQYF	TGTGGAGGGGGGGGGCAAGAGACCCAGTACTTC
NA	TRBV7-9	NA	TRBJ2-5	CSSSPTGFQETQYF	TGTTCCAGCAGTCCCACAGGATTTCAAGAGACCCAGTACTTC
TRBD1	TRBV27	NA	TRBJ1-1	CASSHPSGQGDTEAFF	TGTGCCAGCAGTCATCCCTCGGGACAGGGTGACACTGAAGCTTTCTTT
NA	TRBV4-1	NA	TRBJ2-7	CASSQEGRGEQYF	TGCGCCAGCAGCCAAGAGGGAAGGGGAGAGCAGTACTTC
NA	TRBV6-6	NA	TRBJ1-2	CASSYSLTNQGYGYTF	TGTGCCAGCAGTTACTCCCTTACAAATCAGGGGTATGGCTACACCTTC
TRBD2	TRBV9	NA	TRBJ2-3	CASGRVAGGNTDTQYF	TGTGCCAGCGGGAGGGTAGCGGGGGGCAACACAGATACGCAGTATTTT
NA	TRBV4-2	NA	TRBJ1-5	CASSQELGDQPQHF	TGTGCCAGCAGCCAAGAATTGGGCGATCAGCCCCAGCATTTT
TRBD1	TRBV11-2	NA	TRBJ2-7	CASSPWTGGIYEQYF	TGTGCCAGCAGCCCATGGACAGGGGGCATTTACGAGCAGTACTTC
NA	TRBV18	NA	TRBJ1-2	CASSPRTVDGYTF	TGTGCCAGCTCACCCCGGACAGTTGATGGCTACACCTTC
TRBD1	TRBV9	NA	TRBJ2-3	CASTGPRGQTTDTQYF	TGTGCCAGCACAGGACCAAGGGGACAGACCACAGATACGCAGTATTTT
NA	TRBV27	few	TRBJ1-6	CASTLGRGYSPLHF	TGTGCCAGCACCCTGGGGAGGGGTTATTCACCCCTCCACTTT